Below, one TCR beta chain is given with its context. Its antigen is still unknown. This entry belongs to a study of OX40 agonist ivuxolimab in advanced cancers. As for the study in general: The study gave patients intravenous ivuxolimab at 0.01 to 10 mg/kg every 2 weeks. Patients assigned to dose escalation were diagnosed with hepatocellular carcinoma, melanoma, renal cell or head and neck cancer. Study findings and constraints: Average numbers of expanded clones were greater in CD8+ T cells than in CD4+. With doses of 0.1-3.0 mg/kg, partial responders showed among the lowest clonal expansion.

Looked up from germline, CDR1 is SGHTA and CDR2 is FQGTGA. J gave up 6 bases and V 2 bases, and 5 bases lay outside the gene matches. The CDR3 runs to 14 residues. Measured with immunoSEQ multiplex PCR; TCRdb has only the in-frame clones, and not every one. The table includes fewer than 90,000 clones, 70% to 90% detected once. This TCR derives from an adult with an advanced solid tumor such as melanoma, head and neck, liver or kidney cancer. The specimen was CD4+ or CD8+ T cells sorted from blood, collected in a trial of the OX40 agonist ivuxolimab. V is TRBV7-3 and J is TRBJ1-2, with TRBD1 matching 8 bases. As DNA, the CDR3 is TGTGCCAGCAGCTTAGGTGCGGACAGGGATGGCTACACCTTC. Its translation is CASSLGADRDGYTF.